This T cell receptor (beta chain) is drawn from a study of CD8 T cells in ankylosing spondylitis. The CDR3 totals 17 residues. Trimming took 4 bases from V and 2 from J; bases not matched to a gene: 9. The germline CDR1 and CDR2 sequences are LGHNA and YSLEER. A single record per CDR3 protein comes from TCRdb applying MiXCR to the 5' RACE reads. The sample lists roughly 90,000 distinct CDR3 sequences, about 7.7% occurring once. This clonotype showed up many times. The material sequenced was blood, either unsorted or a sorted T cell fraction (not recorded which). This sequence was found in a male donor with ankylosing spondylitis or in good health (not recorded which). V and J are TRBV4-3 and TRBJ2-2; 8 bases fit TRBD1. Written as DNA, the CDR3 is TGCGCCAGCAGCCGCAAAACTACAGGGGGTAACACCGGGGAGCTGTTTTTT. It codes for CASSRKTTGGNTGELFF.